This T cell receptor (beta chain) was identified during a study of blood T cell repertoires in COVID-19 (dated by TCRdb to 2019 to 2021). In terms of the full investigation: The collaborator samples originated in the United States, Italy and Spain and spanned the acute and convalescent phases of COVID-19. The prospective study material was composed of cDNA or gDNA derived from T cells, B-cell-depleted T cells, or PBMCs. Subjects who had been exposed to COVID-19, were actively infected with it, or had recovered from it provided the deeply sampled blood TCRbeta repertoires that made up the dataset. A freely available public database, intended as a resource for researchers studying the immune response to SARS-CoV-2, is where the repertoires were released. Samples were obtained from the ongoing ImmuneRACE study (first 160 participants) and from over a thousand subjects provided by 6 global collaborators. Sample metadata almost always included a de-identified subject ID, COVID-19 status, age in years and sex. Where HLA class I and class II types were available, the types were taken from metadata supplied by the sample provider, not from assay-based typing. Broad study findings and their caveats: The quantity of clinical and demographic metadata differed by source and by participant and was supplied without curation.

CDR1 is given as SGDLS and CDR2 as YYNGEE, both from the germline V gene. Trimming takes 0 bases from V and 0 bases from J, and the germline ends sit 13 bases apart. Including the terminal cysteine and phenylalanine, the CDR3 comprises 17 residues. The only DNA kept is the CDR3, 51 bases in frame from the first base. Comment on this clone: The antigen it recognizes is unknown. Per-nucleotide qualities are absent, and no much larger clonotype sits a single base away.

The immunoSEQ Assay, a bias-controlled multiplex PCR, was used to amplify TCRbeta CDR3 regions from genomic DNA. From the authors' description of their analysis: The number of nucleated cells in each sample was estimated by amplification of reference gene primers within the assay. To quantify the absolute abundance of each unique TCRbeta CDR3 rearrangement, sequence reads were collapsed and filtered. Productive Simpson clonality was computed per sample as the square root of Simpson's diversity index over productive rearrangements. TCRdb holds this immuneACCESS table with in-frame rearrangements only. Some clones are missing; in checked studies, unresolved V genes explain under half, and the rest has no known cause. V and J calls and clone size are copied from that table; D and trimming were computed from the DNA. This sample lists over 250,000 clones; 75% to 90% were detected once. Of the sample, roughly a tenth falls within the top ten clones.

In Seattle, one collaborating source enrolled patients while the infection was active and tracked those patients longitudinally over the course of disease. Each collaborating institution followed its own protocols to collect whole blood in K2EDTA tubes. For TCRbeta analysis, collaborator samples were shipped as frozen whole blood, as isolated PBMCs, or as DNA extracted from either sample type. Material: peripheral blood. This clonotype originated in a woman in her 70s with COVID-19, enrolled during active disease. This chain joins TRBV9 to TRBJ2-1; matching of 5 bases hints at TRBD2 as the D gene. The CDR3 protein sequence reads: CASSVGSAESSYNEQFF. The DNA sequence is TGTGCCAGCAGCGTAGGTTCAGCGGAGAGCTCCTACAATGAGCAGTTCTTC.